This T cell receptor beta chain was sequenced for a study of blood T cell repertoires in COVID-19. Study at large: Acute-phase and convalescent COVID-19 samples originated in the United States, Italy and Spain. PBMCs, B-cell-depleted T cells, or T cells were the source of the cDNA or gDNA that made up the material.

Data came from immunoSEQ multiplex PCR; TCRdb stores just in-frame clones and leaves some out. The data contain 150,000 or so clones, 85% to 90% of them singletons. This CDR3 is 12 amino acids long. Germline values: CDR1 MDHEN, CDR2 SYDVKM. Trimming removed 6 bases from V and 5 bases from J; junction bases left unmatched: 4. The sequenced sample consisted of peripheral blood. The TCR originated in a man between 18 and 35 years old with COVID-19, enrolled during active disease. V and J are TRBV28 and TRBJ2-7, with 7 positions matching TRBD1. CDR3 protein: CASSTGEHEQYF. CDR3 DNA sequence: TGTGCCAGCAGCACAGGGGAACACGAGCAGTACTTC.